What follows are 8 T cell receptor beta chains derived from one specimen sequenced in a study of blood T cell repertoires in COVID-19. This table comes from immunoSEQ multiplex PCR, and its TCRdb copy is limited to in-frame clones, with some not included. The table has 200,000 to 250,000 clones, 87% seen once. The specimen was peripheral blood. These receptors all stem from a man between 18 and 29 years old with active or convalescent COVID-19.

The V gene is TRBV2, the J gene TRBJ2-7, with 8 bases matching TRBD2. Germline loops: CDR1 SNHLY, CDR2 FYNNEI. J lost 4 bases, V lost 4 bases, and 9 bases had no gene match. CDR3 length: 15 amino acids. The CDR3 loop reads CASSVFAGGNYEQYF. Here the CDR3 DNA reads TGTGCCAGCAGTGTTTTCGCGGGAGGTAATTACGAGCAGTACTTC.

This chain links TRBV6-7 with TRBJ2-7; 13 nucleotides line up with TRBD2. TRBV6-7 is designated an ORF whose function remains uncertain. CDR3 length: 19 residues. V dropped 2 bases and J dropped 4; count of bases not matched to a gene: 14. Here the CDR3 DNA reads TGTGCCAGCAGTTACCCGGGACTAGCGGGAACCATAATGGGGTACGAGCAGTACTTC. This sequence encodes CASSYPGLAGTIMGYEQYF.

CDR3 in amino acids: CASSWRGDTQYF. Here the CDR3 DNA reads TGTGCCAGCAGCTGGAGAGGAGATACGCAGTATTTT. The chain is built from TRBV3-1 (or the pseudogene TRBV3-2) and TRBJ2-3; unclear D gene. The germline CDR1 and CDR2 sequences are LGHDT and YNNKEL (reference sequence). V lost 5 bases to trimming and J lost 5 bases, with 8 bases between them. This CDR3 region has 12 residues.

V usage is TRBV5-1 and J usage is TRBJ2-2; no reliable D call. The CDR3 totals 16 residues. The V and J ends lost 0 bases and 0 bases respectively, with 9 bases between them. Germline CDR1 and CDR2: SGHRS and YFSETQ. CDR3 in DNA: TGCGCCAGCAGCTTGGGGGCCCGCACGAACACCGGGGAGCTGTTTTTT. Its protein is CASSLGARTNTGELFF.

V usage is TRBV9 and J usage is TRBJ2-3, with TRBD2 matching 14 bases. Per germline, CDR1 SGDLS and CDR2 YYNGEE. V dropped 2 bases and J dropped 4; count of bases not matched to a gene: 12. The CDR3 is made up of 19 amino acids. The CDR3 protein is CASSVPRLAGGPGSDTQYF. The CDR3 nucleotides read TGTGCCAGCAGCGTCCCTAGACTAGCGGGGGGGCCGGGGTCAGATACGCAGTATTTT.

The V call is TRBV5-1, the J call TRBJ1-1, with D possibly TRBD1 on 6 matching bases. CDR3 size: 14 residues. From germline, CDR1 is SGHRS and CDR2 YFSETQ. V was shortened by 5 bases and J by 1 base, with 12 bases between the two germline ends. The CDR3 reads CASSRGAENTEAFF. The CDR3 DNA reads TGCGCCAGCAGTCGGGGGGCCGAGAACACTGAAGCTTTCTTT.

V and J are TRBV18 and TRBJ1-6, with a tentative D call TRBD1 (5 bases). Between the trimmed V and J ends, which lost 4 bases and 2 bases, there was a span of 9 bases. The CDR3 is made up of 15 amino acids. The germline V gene encodes CDR1 KGHSH and CDR2 LQKENI. The CDR3 protein is CASSLGTAYNSPLHF. The CDR3 DNA reads as TGTGCCAGCTCACTAGGGACTGCCTATAATTCACCCCTCCACTTT.

This sequence joins TRBV3-1 (or the pseudogene TRBV3-2) and TRBJ2-5; unclear D gene. The ends were cut back, 1 base at V and 5 bases at J, with 11 bases in the middle. This CDR3 is 14 amino acids long. The germline gives CDR1 LGHDT, CDR2 YNNKEL (reference sequence). The CDR3 bases are TGTGCCAGCAGCCAAGTGGGCAAATTCGAGACCCAGTACTTC. Its translation is CASSQVGKFETQYF.